These 15 T cell receptor beta chains were sequenced from one sample in a study of OX40 agonist ivuxolimab in advanced cancers. The table came from immunoSEQ multiplex PCR; TCRdb's copy has only in-frame clones and leaves some out. The sample yields tens of thousands of clones, roughly 91% seen once. The sample was CD4+ or CD8+ T cells sorted from blood, taken in a trial of the OX40 agonist ivuxolimab. The receptors come from an adult with an advanced solid tumor such as melanoma, head and neck, liver or kidney cancer.

The rearrangement uses TRBV6-4 and TRBJ1-1; possibly TRBD1 for D (6 bases). V lost 4 bases, J lost 4 bases, and 16 bases lay in between. The CDR3 spans 15 residues. The V gene's germline CDR1 is MRHNA and CDR2 SNTAGT. The CDR3 DNA reads as TGTGCCAGCAGTGCCGAGGGGGGGCTGAGCACTGAAGCTTTCTTT. Translation gives CASSAEGGLSTEAFF.

The chain couples TRBV13 to TRBJ2-3, with 9 bases lining up with TRBD2. V lost 4 bases and J lost 4; bases outside the gene matches: 3. Germline CDR1 is PRHDT and CDR2 is FYEKMQ (reference sequence). This CDR3 has 14 residues. CDR3 nucleotides: TGTGCCAGCAGCTATAGCGGGAGTGCAGATACGCAGTATTTT. Protein sequence: CASSYSGSADTQYF.

This clone was observed a single time. The V gene is TRBV29-1, the J gene TRBJ2-5, with TRBD2 matching over 8 bases. This CDR3 region has 13 residues. The junction had 9 bases not matched to a gene; V was cut back by 5 bases and J by 7 bases. The germline V gene has CDR1 SQVTM and CDR2 ANQGSEA. The CDR3 DNA follows: TGCAGCGTTAAAACTAGCGGAGCAGGGACCCAGTACTTC. It codes for CSVKTSGAGTQYF.

The rearrangement joins TRBV19 to TRBJ1-5; possibly TRBD1 for D (5 bases). There are 14 residues in the CDR3. Trimming removed 5 bases at V and 1 base at J, with 9 bases between. Germline CDR1 and CDR2: LNHDA and SQIVND (reference sequence). The CDR3 DNA reads as TGTGCCAGTAGTGTATGGGGGAGCAATCAGCCCCAGCATTTT. Its protein is CASSVWGSNQPQHF.

The chain joins TRBV7-2 to TRBJ2-7; no reliable D call. Germline CDR1 is SGHTA and CDR2 is FQGNSA. Trimming pared 1 base from V and 5 bases from J, leaving 6 bases between. The CDR3 is 12 amino acids. In DNA, the CDR3 is TGTGCCAGCAGCTTAGACACGAACGAGCAGTACTTC. This encodes CASSLDTNEQYF.

The genes are TRBV7-3 and TRBJ2-5; D may be TRBD2 (5 bases). V lost 1 base and J lost 5, with 5 bases in between. This CDR3 has 12 amino acids. CDR1 is SGHTA, CDR2 FQGTGA, per germline. The chain's CDR3 is CASSLSGETQYF. The CDR3 region has the DNA TGTGCCAGCAGCTTAAGCGGGGAGACCCAGTACTTC.

The J gene is TRBJ2-2, the V gene TRBV11-3; tentative D call: TRBD1 (7 bases). Germline CDR1 is SGHNT and CDR2 is YENEEA. This CDR3 has 15 residues. The ends were cut back, 5 bases at V and 4 bases at J, with 14 bases in the middle. CDR3 nucleotides: TGTGCCAGCAGCCGCGGGACAGAAGGCACCGGGGAGCTGTTTTTT. It is translated as CASSRGTEGTGELFF.

The V and J genes are TRBV11-2 and TRBJ2-1; 8 nucleotides match TRBD1. The germline CDR1 and CDR2 sequences are SGHAT and FQNNGV. The CDR3 is 15 residues long. V shed 5 bases, J shed 2 bases, and the junction held 5 bases outside the gene matches. In DNA form, the CDR3 reads TGTGCCAGCAGCGCCCTGACAGGGGCCTACAATGAGCAGTTCTTC. Amino acid sequence: CASSALTGAYNEQFF.

This clone appeared once. The J gene is TRBJ2-1, the V gene TRBV7-2; D uncertain. Germline values: CDR1 SGHTA, CDR2 FQGNSA. The V gene lost 11 bases and the J gene lost 2 bases, with 19 bases spanning the gap. This CDR3 contains 15 residues. The CDR3 DNA sequence: TGTGCCTCGAACCTCGGCCCAGTTACCTACAATGAGCAGTTCTTC. Translating gives CASNLGPVTYNEQFF.

The chain has TRBV2 and TRBJ2-1; maybe TRBD2 (6 bases). Germline V lookup: CDR1 SNHLY, CDR2 FYNNEI. V was trimmed by 6 bases and J by 6 bases, leaving 24 bases between them. This CDR3 contains 17 residues. CDR3 in amino acids: CASSQTGGKPPGNEQFF. The CDR3, as DNA: TGTGCCAGCAGCCAGACTGGCGGGAAGCCCCCCGGCAATGAGCAGTTCTTC.

This chain joins TRBV6-5 and TRBJ2-3, with D possibly being TRBD1 (5 bases). V was pared by 3 bases and J by 3 bases, with 13 bases between. The CDR3 has 15 amino acids. CDR1 is MNHEY, CDR2 SVGAGI, per germline. Here the CDR3 DNA reads TGTGCCAGCAGTTATCGGGCAGGGAAGACAGATACGCAGTATTTT. Its translation: CASSYRAGKTDTQYF.

The rearrangement links TRBV19 to TRBJ2-7; D is perhaps TRBD1 (6 bases). CDR1 and CDR2 from the germline V gene are LNHDA and SQIVND (reference sequence). Trimming took off 6 bases at V and 3 bases at J, with 21 bases between the two ends. The CDR3 is 16 amino acids. The CDR3 DNA reads TGTGCCAGTAGATTGGCTCACGGACAGCCAAACTACGAGCAGTACTTC. Translated: CASRLAHGQPNYEQYF.

V gene TRBV6-5 combines with J gene TRBJ1-5; D is unresolved. Germline CDR1 is MNHEY and CDR2 is SVGAGI. The CDR3 runs 14 residues. V was clipped by 5 bases and J by 0 bases, with 8 bases between them. The CDR3 DNA reads as TGTGCCAGCAGTATCAGGAGTAGCAATCAGCCCCAGCATTTT. Translation: CASSIRSSNQPQHF.

The chain recombines TRBV7-2 with TRBJ2-5; D is undetermined. CDR3 length equals 16 residues. The V gene lost 0 bases and the J gene lost 2 bases, with 13 bases spanning the gap. The germline gives CDR1 SGHTA, CDR2 FQGNSA. The CDR3: CASSLAGYARQETQYF. Written as DNA, the CDR3 is TGTGCCAGCAGCTTAGCGGGGTATGCTAGACAAGAGACCCAGTACTTC.

The CDR3 DNA is TGTGCCAGCAGGTTACCCCCAGGGCAGCGCACTGAAGCTTTCTTT. Protein: CASRLPPGQRTEAFF. V and J are TRBV28 and TRBJ1-1, with D perhaps TRBD1 (5 bases). V lost 6 bases, J lost 4 bases, and 18 bases lay in between. From germline, CDR1 is MDHEN and CDR2 SYDVKM. There are 15 residues in the CDR3.